This T cell receptor beta chain emerged from a study of T cell changes during pregnancy in multiple sclerosis. This clone is a singleton in its sample. TCRdb keeps only in-frame clones here, not all; method: immunoSEQ multiplex PCR. The profile shows about 100,000 clones, 93% of them singletons. CDR3 length equals 16 residues. V was trimmed by 3 bases and J by 1 base, leaving 15 bases between them. CDR1 and CDR2 (germline): MDHEN, SYDVKM. The rearrangement joins TRBV28 to TRBJ1-1, with D possibly being TRBD1 (6 bases). This clonotype was sampled from a female donor with multiple sclerosis, enrolled in a pregnancy study. The material was peripheral blood, obtained after pregnancy. CDR3 DNA sequence: TGTGCCAGCAGTTTGTCCACGGACAGCTGGAACACTGAAGCTTTCTTT. This translates into CASSLSTDSWNTEAFF.